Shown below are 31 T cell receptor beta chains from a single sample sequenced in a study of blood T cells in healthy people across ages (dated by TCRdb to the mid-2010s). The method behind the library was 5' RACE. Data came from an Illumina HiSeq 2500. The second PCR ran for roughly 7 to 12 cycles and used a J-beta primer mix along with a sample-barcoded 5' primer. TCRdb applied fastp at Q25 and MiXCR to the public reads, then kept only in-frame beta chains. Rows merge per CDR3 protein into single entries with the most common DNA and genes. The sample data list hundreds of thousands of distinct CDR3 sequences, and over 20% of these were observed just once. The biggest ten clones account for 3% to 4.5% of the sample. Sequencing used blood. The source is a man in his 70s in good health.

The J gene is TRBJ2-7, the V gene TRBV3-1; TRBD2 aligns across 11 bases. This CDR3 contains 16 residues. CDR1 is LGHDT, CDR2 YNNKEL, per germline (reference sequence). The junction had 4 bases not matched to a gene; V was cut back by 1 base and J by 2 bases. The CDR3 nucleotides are TGTGCCAGCAGCCAAGCAGCGACTAGCGGGACCTACGAGCAGTACTTC. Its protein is CASSQAATSGTYEQYF.

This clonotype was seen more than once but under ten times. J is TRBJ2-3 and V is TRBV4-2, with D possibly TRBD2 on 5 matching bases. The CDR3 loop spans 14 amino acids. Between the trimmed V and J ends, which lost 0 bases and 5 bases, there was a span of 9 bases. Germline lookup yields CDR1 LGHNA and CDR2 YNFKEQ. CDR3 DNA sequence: TGTGCCAGCAGCCAAGAGACGGCGGGAGATACGCAGTATTTT. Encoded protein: CASSQETAGDTQYF.

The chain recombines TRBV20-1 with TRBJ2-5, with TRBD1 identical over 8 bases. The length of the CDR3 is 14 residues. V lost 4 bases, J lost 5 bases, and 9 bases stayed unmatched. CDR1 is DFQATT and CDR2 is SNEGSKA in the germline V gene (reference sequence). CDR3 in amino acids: CSATSGGAEETQYF. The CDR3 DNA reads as TGCAGTGCTACCTCAGGGGGCGCAGAGGAGACCCAGTACTTC.

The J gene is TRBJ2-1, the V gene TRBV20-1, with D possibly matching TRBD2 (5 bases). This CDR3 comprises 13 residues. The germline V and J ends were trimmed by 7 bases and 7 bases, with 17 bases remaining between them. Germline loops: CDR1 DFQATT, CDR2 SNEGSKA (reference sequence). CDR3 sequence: CSGRAGLGNEQFF. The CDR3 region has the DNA TGCAGTGGGCGGGCAGGACTTGGGAATGAGCAGTTCTTC.

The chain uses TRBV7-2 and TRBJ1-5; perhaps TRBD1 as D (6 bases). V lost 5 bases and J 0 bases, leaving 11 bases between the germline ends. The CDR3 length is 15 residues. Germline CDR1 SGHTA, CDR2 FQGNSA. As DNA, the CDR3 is TGTGCCAGCAGCGCCTACAGGGCTAGCAATCAGCCCCAGCATTTT. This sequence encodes CASSAYRASNQPQHF.

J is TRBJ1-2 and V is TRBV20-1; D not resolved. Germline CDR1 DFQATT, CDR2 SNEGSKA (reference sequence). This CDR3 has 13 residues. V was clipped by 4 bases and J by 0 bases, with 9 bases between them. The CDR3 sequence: CSATQDANYGYTF. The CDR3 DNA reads TGCAGTGCTACGCAGGACGCTAACTATGGCTACACCTTC.

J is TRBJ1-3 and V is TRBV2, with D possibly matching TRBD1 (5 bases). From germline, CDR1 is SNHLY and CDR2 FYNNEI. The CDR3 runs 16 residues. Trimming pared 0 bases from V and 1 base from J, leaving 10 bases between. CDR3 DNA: TGTGCCAGCAGTGAAGCGAGACAGCCGTCTGGAAACACCATATATTTT. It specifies CASSEARQPSGNTIYF.

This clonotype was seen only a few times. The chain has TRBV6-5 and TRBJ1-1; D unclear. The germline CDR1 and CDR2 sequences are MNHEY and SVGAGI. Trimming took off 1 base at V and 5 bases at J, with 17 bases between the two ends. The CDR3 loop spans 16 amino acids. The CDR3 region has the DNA TGTGCCAGCAGTTACTTATTTGCGAGCTTGGGGACTGAAGCTTTCTTT. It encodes CASSYLFASLGTEAFF.

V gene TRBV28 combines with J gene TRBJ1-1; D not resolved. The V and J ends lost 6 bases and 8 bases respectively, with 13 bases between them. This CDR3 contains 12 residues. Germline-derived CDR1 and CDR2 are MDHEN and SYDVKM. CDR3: CASSLAVPEAFF. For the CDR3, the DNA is TGTGCCAGCAGCCTGGCCGTTCCAGAAGCTTTCTTT.

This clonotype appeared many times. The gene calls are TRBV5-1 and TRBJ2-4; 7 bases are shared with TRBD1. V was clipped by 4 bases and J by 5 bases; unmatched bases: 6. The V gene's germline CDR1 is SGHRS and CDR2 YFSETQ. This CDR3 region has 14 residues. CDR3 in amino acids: CASSPDRAQNIQYF. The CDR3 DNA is TGCGCCAGCAGCCCTGACAGGGCCCAAAACATTCAGTACTTC.

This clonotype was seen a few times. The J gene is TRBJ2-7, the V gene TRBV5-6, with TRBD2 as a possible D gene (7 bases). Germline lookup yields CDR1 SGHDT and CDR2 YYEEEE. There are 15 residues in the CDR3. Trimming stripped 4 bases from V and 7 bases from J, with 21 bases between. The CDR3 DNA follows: TGTGCCAGCAGCCGTCTGGACGGGGGGCTAAATGAGCAGTACTTC. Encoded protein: CASSRLDGGLNEQYF. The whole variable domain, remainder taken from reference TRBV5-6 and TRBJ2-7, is DAGVTQSPTHLIKTRGQQVTLRCSPKSGHDTVSWYQQALGQGPQFIFQYYEEEERQRGNFPDRFSGHQFPNYSSELNVNALLLGDSALYLCASSRLDGGLNEQYFGPGTRLTVT.

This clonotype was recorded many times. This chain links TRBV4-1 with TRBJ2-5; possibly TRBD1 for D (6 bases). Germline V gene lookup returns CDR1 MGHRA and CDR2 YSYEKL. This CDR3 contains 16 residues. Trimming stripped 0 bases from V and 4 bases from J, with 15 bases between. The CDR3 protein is CASSQDIAGVGETQYF. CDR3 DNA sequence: TGCGCCAGCAGCCAAGATATTGCAGGGGTCGGAGAGACCCAGTACTTC.

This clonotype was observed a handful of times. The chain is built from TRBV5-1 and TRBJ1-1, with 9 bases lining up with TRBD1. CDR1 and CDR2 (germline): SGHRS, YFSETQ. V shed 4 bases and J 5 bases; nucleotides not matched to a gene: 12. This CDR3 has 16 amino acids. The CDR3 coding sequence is TGCGCCAGCAGCATACGGTATCAGGGGACAGGGACTGAAGCTTTCTTT. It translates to CASSIRYQGTGTEAFF.

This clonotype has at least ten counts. The CDR3: CASSPWTSGSSYNEQFF. The CDR3 bases are TGTGCCAGCAGCCCATGGACTAGCGGGAGCTCCTACAATGAGCAGTTCTTC. The V and J genes are TRBV11-1 and TRBJ2-1, with 13 positions matching TRBD2. J was trimmed by 0 bases and V by 5 bases; bases with no gene match: 4. The CDR3 is 17 residues long. Germline loops: CDR1 SGHAT, CDR2 FQDESV (reference sequence).

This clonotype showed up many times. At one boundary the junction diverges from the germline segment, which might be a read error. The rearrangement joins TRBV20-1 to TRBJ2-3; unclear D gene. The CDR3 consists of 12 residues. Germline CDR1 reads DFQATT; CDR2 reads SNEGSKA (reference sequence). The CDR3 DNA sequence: TGCAGTGCAAGAGCGTACACAGATACGCAGTATTTT. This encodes CSARAYTDTQYF.

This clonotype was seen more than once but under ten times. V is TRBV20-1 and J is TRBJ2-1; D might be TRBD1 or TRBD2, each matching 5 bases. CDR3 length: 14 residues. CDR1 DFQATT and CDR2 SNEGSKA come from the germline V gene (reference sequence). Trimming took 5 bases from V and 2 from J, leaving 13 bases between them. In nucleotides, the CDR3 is TGCAGTGCTGACCGGGACCCAGCCTACAATGAGCAGTTCTTC. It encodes CSADRDPAYNEQFF.

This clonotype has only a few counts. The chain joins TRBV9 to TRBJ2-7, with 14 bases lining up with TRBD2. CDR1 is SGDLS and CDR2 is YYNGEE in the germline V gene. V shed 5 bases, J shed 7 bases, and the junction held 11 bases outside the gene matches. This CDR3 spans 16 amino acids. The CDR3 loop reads CASSVGLAGGMGEQYF. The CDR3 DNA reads TGTGCCAGCAGTGTTGGACTAGCGGGAGGAATGGGGGAGCAGTACTTC.

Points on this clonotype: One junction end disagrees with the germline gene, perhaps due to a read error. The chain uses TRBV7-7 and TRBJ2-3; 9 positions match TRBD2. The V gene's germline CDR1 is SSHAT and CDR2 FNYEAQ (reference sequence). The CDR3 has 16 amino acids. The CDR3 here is CASSLGVAGEADTQYF. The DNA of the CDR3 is TGTGCTAGCAGCTTGGGAGTAGCGGGAGAGGCAGATACGCAGTATTTT. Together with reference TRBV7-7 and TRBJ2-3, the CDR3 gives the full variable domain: GAGVSQSPRYKVTKRGQDVTLRCDPISSHATLYWYQQALGQGPEFLTYFNYEAQPDKSGLPSDRFSAERPEGSISTLTIQRTEQRDSAMYRCASSLGVAGEADTQYFGPGTRLTVL.

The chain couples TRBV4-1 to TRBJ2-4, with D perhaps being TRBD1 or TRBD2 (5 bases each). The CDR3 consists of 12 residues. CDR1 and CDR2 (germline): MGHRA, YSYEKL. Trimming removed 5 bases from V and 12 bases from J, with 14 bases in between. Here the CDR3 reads CASSEGIGSQYF. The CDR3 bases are TGCGCCAGCAGCGAGGGGATAGGCAGTCAGTACTTC.

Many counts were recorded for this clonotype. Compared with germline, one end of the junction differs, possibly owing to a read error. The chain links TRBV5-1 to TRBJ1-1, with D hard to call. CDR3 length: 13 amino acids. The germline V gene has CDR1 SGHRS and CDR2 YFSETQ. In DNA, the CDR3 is TGCGCCAGCAGCTTGGCCGCAGTTACTGAGGCTTTCTTT. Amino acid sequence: CASSLAAVTEAFF.

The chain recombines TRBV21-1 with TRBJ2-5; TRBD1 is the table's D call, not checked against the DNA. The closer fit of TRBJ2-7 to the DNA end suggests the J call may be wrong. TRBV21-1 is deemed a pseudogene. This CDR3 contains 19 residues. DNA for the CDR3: TGTGCCAGCAGCAAAGCCTTGTTGTGGGTTTTGGGACAGGGCTACGAGCAGTACTTC. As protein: CASSKALLWVLGQGYEQYF.

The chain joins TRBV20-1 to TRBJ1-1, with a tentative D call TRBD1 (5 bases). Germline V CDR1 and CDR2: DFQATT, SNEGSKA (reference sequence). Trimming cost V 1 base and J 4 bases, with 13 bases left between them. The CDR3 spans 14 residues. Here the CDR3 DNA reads TGCAGTGCTAGAGCCGGAGGGGCAGTCACTGAAGCTTTCTTT. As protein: CSARAGGAVTEAFF.

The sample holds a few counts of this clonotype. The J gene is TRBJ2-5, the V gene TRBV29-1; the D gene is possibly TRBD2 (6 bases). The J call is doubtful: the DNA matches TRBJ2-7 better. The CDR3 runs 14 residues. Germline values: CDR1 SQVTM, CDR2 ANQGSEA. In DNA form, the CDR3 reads TGCAGCGTGGTACAAGCGGGCGTCTCCTACGAGCAGTACTTC. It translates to CSVVQAGVSYEQYF.

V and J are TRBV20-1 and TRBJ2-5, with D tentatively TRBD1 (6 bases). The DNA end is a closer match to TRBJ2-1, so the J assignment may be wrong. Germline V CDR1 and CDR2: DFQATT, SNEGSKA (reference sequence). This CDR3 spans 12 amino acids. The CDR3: CSAYRDTNEQFF. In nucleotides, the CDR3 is TGCAGTGCTTACCGGGACACCAATGAGCAGTTCTTC.

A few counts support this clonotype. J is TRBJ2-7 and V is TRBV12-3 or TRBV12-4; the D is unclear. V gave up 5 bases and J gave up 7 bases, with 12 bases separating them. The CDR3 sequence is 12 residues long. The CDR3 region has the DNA TGTGCCAGCAGTATCCCCCCTGGGGAGCAGTACTTC. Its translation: CASSIPPGEQYF.

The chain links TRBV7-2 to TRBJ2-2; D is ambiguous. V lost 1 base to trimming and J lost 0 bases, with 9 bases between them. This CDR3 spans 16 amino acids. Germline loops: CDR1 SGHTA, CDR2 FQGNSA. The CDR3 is CASSLGQMANTGELFF. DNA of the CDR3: TGTGCCAGCAGCTTAGGGCAGATGGCGAACACCGGGGAGCTGTTTTTT.

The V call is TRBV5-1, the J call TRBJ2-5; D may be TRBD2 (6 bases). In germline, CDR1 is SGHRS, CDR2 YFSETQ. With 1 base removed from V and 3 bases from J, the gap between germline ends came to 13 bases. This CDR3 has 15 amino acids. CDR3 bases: TGCGCCAGCAGCTTGCAGGAGGGACTGGAAGAGACCCAGTACTTC. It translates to CASSLQEGLEETQYF.

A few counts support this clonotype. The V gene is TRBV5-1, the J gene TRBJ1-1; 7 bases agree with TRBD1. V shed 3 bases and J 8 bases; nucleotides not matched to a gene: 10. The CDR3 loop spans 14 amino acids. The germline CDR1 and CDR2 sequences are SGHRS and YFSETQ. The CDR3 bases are TGCGCCAGCAGCTGGACGACAGGGAGGGCCGAAGCTTTCTTT. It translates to CASSWTTGRAEAFF.

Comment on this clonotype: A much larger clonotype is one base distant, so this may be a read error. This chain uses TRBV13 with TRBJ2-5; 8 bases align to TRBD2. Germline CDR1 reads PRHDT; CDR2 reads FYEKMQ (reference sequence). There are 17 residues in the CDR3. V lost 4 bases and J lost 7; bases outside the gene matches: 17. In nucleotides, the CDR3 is TGTGCCAGCAGCTCCACATACTCAGCGGGAGCGGAAGGGACCCAGTACTTC. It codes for CASSSTYSAGAEGTQYF.

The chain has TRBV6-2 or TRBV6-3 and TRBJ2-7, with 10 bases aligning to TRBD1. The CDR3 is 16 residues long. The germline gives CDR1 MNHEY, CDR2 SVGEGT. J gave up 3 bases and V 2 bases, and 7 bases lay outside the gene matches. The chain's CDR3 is CASSYETGGPSYEQYF. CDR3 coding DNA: TGTGCCAGCAGTTACGAGACAGGGGGCCCAAGCTACGAGCAGTACTTC.

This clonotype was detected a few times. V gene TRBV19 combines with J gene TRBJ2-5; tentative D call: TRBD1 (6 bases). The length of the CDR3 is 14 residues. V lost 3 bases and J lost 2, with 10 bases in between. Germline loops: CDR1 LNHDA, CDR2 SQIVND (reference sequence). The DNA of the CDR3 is TGTGCCAGTAGTATGGCTAGGGGGCAAGAGACCCAGTACTTC. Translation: CASSMARGQETQYF.